This T cell receptor (beta chain) comes out of a study of tumor and adjacent non-tumor tissue in lung cancer. Looking at the study overall: There were 11 to 13 adenocarcinoma, a couple of squamous cell carcinoma and 1 small cell lung cancer cases. Study outcomes and limitations: Patients with more diverse tumor TCRs had worse survival. Tumor tissue had significantly higher TCR diversity than normal lung. Normal lung showed higher cumulative top 100 clone frequency than tumor.

A modified ARM-PCR protocol with three rounds of nested PCR amplified TCRbeta. TCRdb re-called the multiplex PCR reads with MiXCR, one entry per CDR3 protein. The table has around 200,000 distinct CDR3 sequences, roughly 70% seen once. No cell sorting was done before RNA was extracted from the tissue. V trimming: 5 bases; J trimming: 3 bases; junction bases outside the gene matches: 11. CDR3 size: 15 residues. CDR1 SQVTM and CDR2 ANQGSEA come from the germline V gene. As regards this clonotype: What it binds is not known.

The specimen sequenced was lung tumor tissue. The sequence came from a man aged 60 to 69 with non-small cell lung cancer. The chain uses TRBV29-1 and TRBJ2-5; 8 bases are shared with TRBD2. The CDR3 spells CSVSRLATRKETQYF. DNA of the CDR3: TGCAGCGTTTCCCGACTAGCGACACGGAAAGAGACCCAGTACTTC.